This TCR beta chain was found in a study of T cell responses to AZD1222 COVID-19 vaccine. TCRdb's table, derived via immunoSEQ multiplex PCR, lists solely in-frame clones and lacks some. The data contain 100,000 to 120,000 clones, around nine tenths of them seen just once; the ten biggest clones take up almost 2.5%. The study pooled second doses at about 4 or about 12 weeks. CDR3 length: 14 amino acids. V lost 4 bases and J 5 bases, leaving 14 bases between the germline ends. The V gene's germline CDR1 is LGHDT and CDR2 YNNKEL (reference sequence). The source of this sequence is an adult who received the AZD1222 COVID-19 vaccine. The rearrangement joins TRBV3-1 (or the pseudogene TRBV3-2) to TRBJ1-2; weak D call: TRBD1 (6 bases). The material was peripheral blood, obtained 28 days after the second AZD1222 dose. The CDR3: CASSPAQGRYGYTF. CDR3 sequence (DNA): TGTGCCAGCAGCCCTGCCCAGGGGAGGTATGGCTACACCTTC.